This entry lists 15 T cell receptor beta chains sequenced from one sample in a study of blood T cell repertoires in COVID-19. Repertoires were generated with immunoSEQ multiplex PCR, while TCRdb's copy carries only in-frame clones and drops some. In the table there are some 460,000 clones, around nine tenths of which are singletons. The specimen sequenced was PBMCs or T cells enriched from blood (not recorded which). The receptor set was obtained from a woman younger than 35 with acute COVID-19.

This clone was found once. This rearrangement joins TRBV5-5 to TRBJ2-7, with a weak D call TRBD2 (6 bases). From germline, CDR1 is SGHKS and CDR2 YYEKEE (reference sequence). V lost 4 bases to trimming and J lost 3 bases, with 11 bases between them. This CDR3 has 13 amino acids. The CDR3 loop reads CASSGRRGYEQYF. DNA for the CDR3: TGTGCCAGCAGCGGTCGGAGGGGCTACGAGCAGTACTTC.

The CDR3 bases are TGTGCCAGCAGCTCCGTGTGGCGGGAGGTCACCGGGGAGCTGTTTTTT. As protein: CASSSVWREVTGELFF. This rearrangement joins TRBV7-9 to TRBJ2-2; 8 nucleotides line up with TRBD2. CDR1 is SEHNR, CDR2 FQNEAQ, per germline (reference sequence). J gave up 4 bases and V 4 bases, and 8 bases lay outside the gene matches. The CDR3 covers 16 residues.

The chain joins TRBV6-5 to TRBJ1-1, with TRBD1 matching 7 bases. From germline, CDR1 is MNHEY and CDR2 SVGAGI. There are 14 residues in the CDR3. V lost 0 bases, J lost 4 bases, and 2 bases stayed unmatched. CDR3 residues: CASSYSPGGTEAFF. The DNA of the CDR3 is TGTGCCAGCAGTTACTCGCCAGGGGGCACTGAAGCTTTCTTT.

This clone has a single count. The chain combines TRBV3-1 (or the pseudogene TRBV3-2) with TRBJ1-1; no definite D call. In germline, CDR1 is LGHDT, CDR2 YNNKEL (reference sequence). The CDR3 loop spans 14 amino acids. The V gene lost 2 bases and the J gene lost 5 bases, with 12 bases spanning the gap. CDR3 DNA sequence: TGTGCCAGCAGCCAAAATTCCAGAGGAACTGAAGCTTTCTTT. Protein product: CASSQNSRGTEAFF.

In regard to this clone: The junction shows a germline mismatch at one end, possibly a read error. The chain uses TRBV11-2 and TRBJ1-4; 7 positions agree with TRBD1. The length of the CDR3 is 14 residues. Germline V lookup: CDR1 SGHAT, CDR2 FQNNGV. CDR3 sequence reads: CATSHRGSNEKLFF. CDR3 DNA sequence: TGTGCCACCAGCCACAGGGGATCTAATGAAAAACTGTTTTTT.

This rearrangement joins TRBV5-1 to TRBJ2-7; TRBD1 is a possible D gene (5 bases). Trimming left V 0 bases short and J 3 bases short, with 10 bases between. The CDR3 contains 14 residues. Germline V CDR1 and CDR2: SGHRS, YFSETQ. The CDR3 spells CASSLVGQRYEQYF. CDR3 DNA sequence: TGCGCCAGCAGCTTGGTGGGGCAGCGCTACGAGCAGTACTTC.

Concerning this clone itself: This CDR3 is also generated by other DNA sequences in the sample. The chain uses TRBV5-6 and TRBJ1-4; D is possibly TRBD1 (6 bases). In germline, CDR1 is SGHDT, CDR2 YYEEEE. The V end was cut by 4 bases, the J end by 8 bases, with 15 bases between. The CDR3 totals 14 residues. The CDR3 DNA reads TGTGCCAGCAGCCTTGCAGGGGTGGGCGAAAAACTGTTTTTT. This encodes CASSLAGVGEKLFF.

This clone was observed a single time. The genes are TRBV2 and TRBJ1-1; TRBD1 agrees at 8 bases. V shed 2 bases, J shed 9 bases, and the junction held 11 bases outside the gene matches. The CDR3 covers 15 residues. Looked up from germline, CDR1 is SNHLY and CDR2 is FYNNEI. CDR3 sequence reads: CASSESPPGGRKAFF. As DNA, the CDR3 is TGTGCCAGCAGTGAAAGTCCCCCAGGGGGCAGGAAAGCTTTCTTT.

The CDR3 region is CASSPSGAGANVLTF. For the CDR3, the DNA is TGTGCCAGCTCACCGTCGGGGGCTGGGGCCAACGTCCTGACTTTC. This chain joins TRBV18 and TRBJ2-6, with D maybe TRBD2 (6 bases). Germline V gene sequence: CDR1 KGHSH, CDR2 LQKENI. V was shortened by 3 bases and J by 2 bases, with 8 bases between the two germline ends. The CDR3 is 15 amino acids.

The genes are TRBV5-4 and TRBJ1-3; 9 bases agree with TRBD1. Germline CDR1 SGHNT, CDR2 YYREEE (reference sequence). The CDR3 is made up of 18 amino acids. V trimming: 4 bases; J trimming: 0 bases; junction bases outside the gene matches: 11. This chain's CDR3 is CASSRDRDKEFSGNTIYF. In DNA form, the CDR3 reads TGTGCCAGCAGCCGGGACAGGGATAAGGAATTCTCTGGAAACACCATATATTTT. The full variable domain, rest sourced from reference TRBV5-4 and TRBJ1-3, is ETGVTQSPTHLIKTRGQQVTLRCSSQSGHNTVSWYQQALGQGPQFIFQYYREEENGRGNFPPRFSGLQFPNYSSELNVNALELDDSALYLCASSRDRDKEFSGNTIYFGEGSWLTVV.

This clone was picked up a small number of times. V is TRBV7-2 and J is TRBJ1-6, with TRBD1 matching over 7 bases. With V trimmed by 3 bases and J by 10 bases, 9 bases remained unmatched. The CDR3 is 15 amino acids. From germline, CDR1 is SGHTA and CDR2 FQGNSA. The CDR3 DNA is TGTGCCAGCAGCTTGGAACAGGGGAAGGGATCACCCCTCCACTTT. Translated, it gives CASSLEQGKGSPLHF.

The CDR3 sequence: CASSLFTGGRTGELFF. Written as DNA, the CDR3 is TGTGCCAGCAGCTTATTCACAGGGGGAAGAACCGGGGAGCTGTTTTTT. This sequence joins TRBV11-2 and TRBJ2-2; 8 nucleotides line up with TRBD1. Germline-derived CDR1 and CDR2 are SGHAT and FQNNGV. Trimming cost V 2 bases and J 5 bases; bases outside gene matches: 7. The CDR3 runs to 16 residues.

This chain uses TRBV5-8 with TRBJ2-7; possibly TRBD2 for D (6 bases). Between the trimmed V and J ends, which lost 4 bases and 2 bases, there was a span of 19 bases. Germline CDR1 reads SGHTS; CDR2 reads YDEGEE. This CDR3 is 16 amino acids long. CDR3 nucleotide sequence: TGTGCCAGCAGCCGGAGTAGCGGTTCTTGGACCTACGAGCAGTACTTC. Its translation is CASSRSSGSWTYEQYF.

The chain has TRBV3-1 (or the pseudogene TRBV3-2) and TRBJ2-3; tentative D call: TRBD2 (5 bases). CDR3 length: 16 amino acids. V gave up 0 bases and J gave up 0 bases, with 10 bases separating them. Per germline, CDR1 LGHDT and CDR2 YNNKEL (reference sequence). The CDR3: CASSQEGLASTDTQYF. CDR3 sequence (DNA): TGTGCCAGCAGCCAAGAAGGTCTAGCAAGCACAGATACGCAGTATTTT.

The CDR3 protein is CASSQLTGTTPNYGYTF. The CDR3 bases are TGTGCCAGCAGCCAATTGACAGGCACAACTCCTAACTATGGCTACACCTTC. V gene TRBV28 combines with J gene TRBJ1-2, with D perhaps matching TRBD1 (6 bases). This CDR3 is built from 17 residues. V gave up 6 bases and J gave up 0 bases, with 20 bases separating them. CDR1 and CDR2 from the germline V gene are MDHEN and SYDVKM.